Shown below are 12 T cell receptor beta chains from a single sample sequenced in a study of cytomegalovirus exposure and HLA in healthy donors. Both 60 Vbeta primers and 13 Jbeta primers went into the PCR. This table comes from immunoSEQ multiplex PCR, and its TCRdb copy is limited to in-frame clones, with some not included. The sample lists 210,000 or so clones, approximately 82% occurring once. Sequences were obtained from PBMCs. The receptors originated from a woman aged 40 to 50 in good health and CMV-seronegative.

The chain joins TRBV11-2 to TRBJ2-7; TRBD2 agrees at 10 bases. V trimming: 4 bases; J trimming: 9 bases; junction bases outside the gene matches: 6. This CDR3 is 13 amino acids long. CDR1 is SGHAT, CDR2 FQNNGV, per germline. The DNA of the CDR3 is TGTGCCAGCAGCTATTCTAGCGGGGGACCGCAGTACTTC. Translating it yields CASSYSSGGPQYF.

There are a few counts of this clone. CDR3 coding DNA: TGTGCCAGCAGGGAGACAGGGAAGGATTCACCCCTCCACTTT. Translation gives CASRETGKDSPLHF. V and J are TRBV28 and TRBJ1-6; 7 nucleotides align to TRBD1. V lost 6 bases, J lost 8 bases, and 7 bases stayed unmatched. CDR1 is MDHEN and CDR2 is SYDVKM in the germline V gene. This CDR3 spans 14 amino acids.

The genes are TRBV19 and TRBJ1-6; maybe TRBD1 (6 bases). V was pared by 7 bases and J by 13 bases, with 17 bases between. The CDR3 is made up of 13 amino acids. In germline, CDR1 is LNHDA, CDR2 SQIVND (reference sequence). CDR3 nucleotides: TGTGCCAGTACCGAACTTCAGGGGCGCCCCCTCCACTTT. Translated: CASTELQGRPLHF. Combining the CDR3 with reference TRBV19 and TRBJ1-6 gives the whole variable domain DGGITQSPKYLFRKEGQNVTLSCEQNLNHDAMYWYRQDPGQGLRLIYYSQIVNDFQKGDIAEGYSVSREKKESFPLTVTSAQKNPTAFYLCASTELQGRPLHFGNGTRLTVT.

The chain links TRBV30 to TRBJ2-7, with D possibly matching TRBD2 (6 bases). This CDR3 has 15 residues. Germline loops: CDR1 GTSNPN, CDR2 SVGIG (reference sequence). V lost 0 bases to trimming and J lost 5 bases, with 17 bases between them. CDR3 coding DNA: TGTGCCTGGAGTGTACGAGGCGCCGGGAGCAACGAGCAGTACTTC. This gives the protein CAWSVRGAGSNEQYF. Full variable domain (missing parts from reference TRBV30 and TRBJ2-7): SQTIHQWPATLVQPVGSPLSLECTVEGTSNPNLYWYRQAAGRGLQLLFYSVGIGQISSEVPQNLSASRPQDRQFILSSKKLLLSDSGFYLCAWSVRGAGSNEQYFGPGTRLTVT.

A word on this clone: Within the sample, other DNA sequences also encode this same CDR3. V and J are TRBV7-2 and TRBJ1-2; weak D call: TRBD1 (6 bases). There are 13 residues in the CDR3. V was trimmed by 5 bases and J by 1 base, leaving 8 bases between them. CDR1 and CDR2 from the germline V gene are SGHTA and FQGNSA. CDR3 sequence (DNA): TGTGCCAGCAGCCCGGACAGTAACTATGGCTACACCTTC. Its protein is CASSPDSNYGYTF. The entire variable domain, with the rest obtained from reference TRBV7-2 and TRBJ1-2, is as follows: GAGVSQSPSNKVTEKGKDVELRCDPISGHTALYWYRQSLGQGLEFLIYFQGNSAPDKSGLPSDRFSAERTGGSVSTLTIQRTQQEDSAVYLCASSPDSNYGYTFGSGTRLTVV.

This clone was seen a few times. The chain couples TRBV4-3 to TRBJ1-3, with no clear D. V lost 1 base to trimming and J lost 0 bases, with 7 bases between them. Germline V lookup: CDR1 LGHNA, CDR2 YSLEER. The CDR3 loop spans 15 amino acids. The DNA for the CDR3 is TGCGCCAGCAGCCAAGCAGTATTCTCTGGAAACACCATATATTTT. Its translation: CASSQAVFSGNTIYF.

This chain joins TRBV28 and TRBJ1-5, with a possible D match to TRBD1 (5 bases). CDR1 and CDR2 from the germline V gene are MDHEN and SYDVKM. V was cut by 3 bases and J by 4 bases, with 19 bases left in between. The CDR3 runs 17 residues. The CDR3 here is CASSFPLPGKSNQPQHF. The DNA of the CDR3 is TGTGCCAGCAGTTTCCCCCTTCCAGGGAAGAGTAATCAGCCCCAGCATTTT. Supplemented by reference TRBV28 and TRBJ1-5, the full variable domain reads DVKVTQSSRYLVKRTGEKVFLECVQDMDHENMFWYRQDPGLGLRLIYFSYDVKMKEKGDIPEGYSVSREKKERFSLILESASTNQTSMYLCASSFPLPGKSNQPQHFGDGTRLSIL.

This sequence joins TRBV7-9 and TRBJ1-2, with 9 bases that match TRBD1. J gave up 4 bases and V 1 base, and 1 base lay outside the gene matches. Germline values: CDR1 SEHNR, CDR2 FQNEAQ (reference sequence). The CDR3 covers 14 residues. The CDR3 spells CASSLGDRVYGYTF. In DNA form, the CDR3 reads TGTGCCAGCAGCTTAGGGGACAGGGTCTATGGCTACACCTTC.

CDR3 bases: TGCGCCAGCAGCCAAGAAGACAGGGCCTCCTACGAGCAGTACTTC. Translated: CASSQEDRASYEQYF. The chain combines TRBV4-3 with TRBJ2-7, with TRBD1 matching over 7 bases. The CDR3 has 15 residues. Germline lookup yields CDR1 LGHNA and CDR2 YSLEER. Trimming took 0 bases from V and 0 from J; bases not matched to a gene: 2.

The V and J genes are TRBV28 and TRBJ1-2; D is perhaps TRBD1 (5 bases). The CDR3 length is 13 residues. V lost 5 bases to trimming and J lost 0 bases, with 7 bases between them. CDR1 and CDR2 from the germline V gene are MDHEN and SYDVKM. In nucleotides, the CDR3 is TGTGCCAGCAGTCAGGGTTCTAACTATGGCTACACCTTC. This sequence encodes CASSQGSNYGYTF.

The rearrangement uses TRBV7-2 and TRBJ1-1; 7 bases line up with TRBD1. The V and J ends lost 5 bases and 4 bases, in that order; junction bases with no gene match: 10. The CDR3 contains 15 residues. CDR1 and CDR2 from the germline V gene are SGHTA and FQGNSA. The CDR3 DNA reads TGTGCCAGCAGCCCCCAACAGGGGAGGAGCACTGAAGCTTTCTTT. It is translated as CASSPQQGRSTEAFF.

This clone was counted a few times. The gene calls are TRBV6-1 and TRBJ2-6; D gene uncertain. V was clipped by 1 base and J by 2 bases, with 6 bases between them. The CDR3 loop spans 15 amino acids. The V gene's germline CDR1 is MNHNS and CDR2 SASEGT. The CDR3 is CASSEGAAGANVLTF. CDR3 coding DNA: TGTGCCAGCAGTGAAGGGGCCGCTGGGGCCAACGTCCTGACTTTC.